This T cell receptor beta chain is from a study of cytomegalovirus exposure and HLA in healthy donors. This PCR relied on a set of 60 Vbeta primers and 13 Jbeta primers. In the authors' workflow: Later, an analysis found about 80 million unique TCR beta chains, and around 10 million of these were shared. TCRdb's table, derived via immunoSEQ multiplex PCR, lists solely in-frame clones and lacks some. V, J and clone size are taken as reported in that table, and D and trimming were inferred from the DNA itself. Found here are 160,000 or so clones, approximately 88% of them singletons; the top ten hold over 1.5%. This CDR3 contains 15 residues. Germline V gene lookup returns CDR1 SGHDT and CDR2 YYEEEE. Trimming took 3 bases from V and 3 from J, leaving 15 bases between them.

This rearrangement joins TRBV5-6 to TRBJ1-2, with D tentatively TRBD1 (6 bases). Source material: PBMCs. This sequence was found in a woman aged 18-30 years in good health and CMV-seronegative. CDR3 in amino acids: CASSSLTGGHYGYTF. CDR3 in DNA: TGTGCCAGCAGCTCGCTTACCGGGGGGCACTATGGCTACACCTTC.